The T cell receptor (beta chain) described here comes from a study of post-analysis software for immune sequencing data. Study-level findings and limits: TRBV5-6, TRBV5-1 and TRBV20-1 belonged to a set of about five TRBV segments that were more frequent in patients than controls.

Notes on this clonotype: The antigen remains unidentified.

Included in the TCR beta cDNA libraries were unique molecular identifiers. Some 500,000 cDNA molecules were obtained per 1 to 10 million input T cells. MiXCR, run by TCRdb on the PCR reads, gives a single entry per CDR3 protein. The profile covers approximately 730,000 distinct CDR3 sequences, with approximately 30% appearing a single time and more than 0.55% taken by the ten largest. The V and J ends lost 3 bases and 0 bases respectively, with 9 bases between them. CDR3 length equals 16 residues. Sample: blood. The V call is TRBV12-3 or TRBV12-4, the J call TRBJ2-6; D perhaps matches TRBD2 (6 bases). This clonotype was sampled from a girl aged 5 to 17 with multiple sclerosis. CDR3 loop: CASSLTSYSGANVLTF. The CDR3, as DNA: TGTGCCAGCAGTTTGACTAGTTACTCTGGGGCCAACGTCCTGACTTTC.